A single sample gave rise to the 22 T cell receptor beta chains below, sequenced in a study of blood T cell repertoires in COVID-19. This table comes from immunoSEQ multiplex PCR, and its TCRdb copy is limited to in-frame clones, with some not included. The sample shows about 230,000 clones, 75% to 85% of them seen only once. Sequences were obtained from peripheral blood. The receptors were sampled from a woman between 50 and 59 years old with acute or convalescent COVID-19.

Regarding this clone: One end of the junction varies from germline; a read error may be responsible. The chain carries TRBV11-2 and TRBJ2-1, with 9 bases fitting TRBD2. This CDR3 comprises 14 residues. Germline V gene data show CDR1 as SGHAT and CDR2 as FQNNGV. CDR3 coding DNA: TGTGCCAGCAGCCCAGGGTCAGGCGGCGGGAGGGGGATCTTC. It encodes CASSPGSGGGRGIF.

The chain is built from TRBV5-1 and TRBJ2-7; 7 nucleotides match TRBD1. The ends lost 4 bases at V and 2 bases at J; junction bases unmatched: 9. The V gene's germline CDR1 is SGHRS and CDR2 YFSETQ. This CDR3 is 15 amino acids long. The CDR3 DNA is TGCGCCAGCAGCCTGACAGGGAGTACAACCTACGAGCAGTACTTC. This encodes CASSLTGSTTYEQYF.

The gene calls are TRBV28 and TRBJ2-3; 15 positions agree with TRBD2. Germline CDR1 MDHEN, CDR2 SYDVKM. CDR3 length equals 19 residues. V lost 4 bases, J lost 4 bases, and 12 bases stayed unmatched. Written as DNA, the CDR3 is TGTGCCAGCAGTTCTTTCTGGACTAGCGGGAGGGCCTTGGCAGATACGCAGTATTTT. Residues: CASSSFWTSGRALADTQYF.

This sequence joins TRBV27 and TRBJ2-6; possibly TRBD2 for D (5 bases). The V end lost 4 bases, the J end lost 2 bases, and 12 bases lay between the germline ends. The CDR3 runs 16 residues. Germline-derived CDR1 and CDR2 are MNHEY and SMNVEV (reference sequence). The CDR3 bases are TGTGCCAGCAGTTCCCCCTCCGGGGCTGGGGCCAACGTCCTGACTTTC. Translated, it gives CASSSPSGAGANVLTF.

This clone was counted only a few times. The chain joins TRBV5-1 to TRBJ1-2, with D tentatively TRBD1 (5 bases). The CDR3 runs to 14 residues. Trimming pared 0 bases from V and 3 bases from J, leaving 9 bases between. Germline CDR1 is SGHRS and CDR2 is YFSETQ. The DNA for the CDR3 is TGCGCCAGCAGCTTGGCAGGGATAGACTATGGCTACACCTTC. Its protein is CASSLAGIDYGYTF. Combining the CDR3 with reference TRBV5-1 and TRBJ1-2 gives the whole variable domain KAGVTQTPRYLIKTRGQQVTLSCSPISGHRSVSWYQQTPGQGLQFLFEYFSETQRNKGNFPGRFSGRQFSNSRSEMNVSTLELGDSALYLCASSLAGIDYGYTFGSGTRLTVV.

The J gene is TRBJ2-3, the V gene TRBV7-6; perhaps TRBD2 as D (5 bases). Trimming shortened V by 0 bases and J by 6 bases, and 16 bases separated the two germline ends. Germline V gene sequence: CDR1 SGHVS, CDR2 FNYEAQ. The CDR3 runs to 16 residues. The CDR3: CASSLAGSGSGDTQYF. The CDR3 DNA follows: TGTGCCAGCAGCTTAGCAGGTTCAGGTTCGGGGGATACGCAGTATTTT.

The chain uses TRBV2 and TRBJ2-1; a weak D match, TRBD2 (6 bases). Germline V gives CDR1 SNHLY, CDR2 FYNNEI. The V end lost 6 bases, the J end lost 8 bases, and 23 bases lay between the germline ends. The CDR3 covers 16 residues. The CDR3 DNA reads as TGTGCCAGCAGAGTAGCGGAGTCCCTACGCGGTGATGAGCAGTTCTTC. Its protein product is CASRVAESLRGDEQFF.

In its sample, this clone was seen once. The chain has TRBV24-1 and TRBJ2-3, with 9 bases aligning to TRBD1. CDR1 is KGHDR and CDR2 is SFDVKD in the germline V gene. After removal of 4 bases from V and 6 bases from J, the junction contained 7 bases not matched to a gene. The CDR3 is 15 amino acids. The CDR3 here is CATSETRTGADTQYF. CDR3 coding DNA: TGTGCCACCAGTGAGACGAGGACAGGGGCGGATACGCAGTATTTT.

The V call is TRBV6-6, the J call TRBJ1-1; maybe TRBD1 (6 bases). Per the germline V gene, CDR1 is MNHNY and CDR2 is SVGAGI (reference sequence). Trimming took off 7 bases at V and 0 bases at J, with 12 bases between the two ends. This CDR3 region has 14 residues. Written as DNA, the CDR3 is TGTGCCAGCATCCAGGACAGTTTGAACACTGAAGCTTTCTTT. Its translation: CASIQDSLNTEAFF.

The sample holds one count of this clone. The chain combines TRBV7-9 with TRBJ1-1, with 8 bases identical to TRBD1. After removal of 5 bases from V and 5 bases from J, the junction contained 10 bases not matched to a gene. The CDR3 consists of 15 residues. CDR1 and CDR2 from the germline V gene are SEHNR and FQNEAQ (reference sequence). DNA for the CDR3: TGTGCCAGCAGCCACCAAGGACAGGGTAGGACTGAAGCTTTCTTT. Translation gives CASSHQGQGRTEAFF.

The rearrangement links TRBV19 to TRBJ1-5; the match to TRBD1 covers 7 bases. Germline V CDR1 and CDR2: LNHDA, SQIVND (reference sequence). Trimming removed 4 bases from V and 2 bases from J; junction bases left unmatched: 11. This CDR3 is 17 amino acids long. This CDR3 is CASSKRGRREGNQPQHF. CDR3 in DNA: TGTGCCAGTAGTAAGAGGGGGCGCAGAGAAGGCAATCAGCCCCAGCATTTT.

The V call is TRBV13, the J call TRBJ1-1; D remains ambiguous. V lost 4 bases and J lost 12, with 24 bases in between. Germline loops: CDR1 PRHDT, CDR2 FYEKMQ (reference sequence). The CDR3 runs 15 residues. CDR3 DNA: TGTGCCAGCAGCTCGGCGGGGAGGCGACTTAACGGACCTTTCTTT. Protein product: CASSSAGRRLNGPFF.

The chain has TRBV4-1 and TRBJ1-4; 10 bases are a match to TRBD1. Germline CDR1 reads MGHRA; CDR2 reads YSYEKL. CDR3 length equals 14 residues. The V segment lost 6 bases and the J segment 6 bases; nucleotides outside the gene matches: 4. DNA of the CDR3: TGCGCCAGCAGTGACAGGGGGCGCGATGAAAAACTGTTTTTT. This codes for CASSDRGRDEKLFF.

The chain employs TRBV3-1 (or the pseudogene TRBV3-2) and TRBJ1-5; D is unclear. Germline-derived CDR1 and CDR2 are LGHDT and YNNKEL (reference sequence). V was trimmed by 4 bases and J by 0 bases, leaving 10 bases between them. CDR3 length: 15 amino acids. In DNA, the CDR3 is TGTGCCAGCAGCCTTACGGGAGATAGCAATCAGCCCCAGCATTTT. This gives the protein CASSLTGDSNQPQHF.

This clone was detected only a few times. A junction boundary mismatches the germline segment, possibly from a read error. The chain uses TRBV29-1 and TRBJ2-1; perhaps TRBD2 as D (5 bases). Germline assignment: CDR1 SQVTM and CDR2 ANQGSEA. CDR3 length: 16 residues. The CDR3 is CSVGNAGSYSDNEQFF. The CDR3 DNA is TGCAGCGTTGGGAACGCGGGCAGTTACTCCGACAATGAGCAGTTCTTC.

V usage is TRBV7-2 and J usage is TRBJ1-2, with D possibly being TRBD1 (6 bases). V was clipped by 6 bases and J by 5 bases, with 19 bases between them. The germline CDR1 and CDR2 sequences are SGHTA and FQGNSA. CDR3 size: 15 residues. The DNA of the CDR3 is TGTGCCAGCAGTTTTAGCCGGGACACGCCATATGGCTACACCTTC. It codes for CASSFSRDTPYGYTF.

This chain joins TRBV7-9 and TRBJ2-3; 7 bases align to TRBD1. V trimming: 2 bases; J trimming: 1 base; junction bases outside the gene matches: 12. This CDR3 contains 18 residues. The V gene's germline CDR1 is SEHNR and CDR2 FQNEAQ (reference sequence). The chain's CDR3 is CASSLTPYRGRGTDTQYF. The CDR3 DNA sequence: TGTGCCAGCAGCTTAACCCCCTACAGGGGAAGGGGCACAGATACGCAGTATTTT.

A few counts support this clone. The chain employs TRBV6-5 and TRBJ1-1; weak D call: TRBD1 (5 bases). CDR1 and CDR2 (germline): MNHEY, SVGAGI. The CDR3 loop spans 13 amino acids. V gave up 11 bases and J gave up 1 base, with 14 bases separating them. Written as DNA, the CDR3 is TGTGCCCTCACTCGGGACTCGAACACTGAAGCTTTCTTT. This encodes CALTRDSNTEAFF.

The chain has TRBV19 and TRBJ1-5; maybe TRBD1 (5 bases). V lost 4 bases and J lost 5, with 9 bases in between. The V gene's germline CDR1 is LNHDA and CDR2 SQIVND (reference sequence). This CDR3 is built from 13 residues. This chain's CDR3 is CASSRQIDQPQHF. For the CDR3, the DNA is TGTGCCAGTAGTAGACAGATCGATCAGCCCCAGCATTTT.

In this sample, this clone turned up once. The chain joins TRBV7-6 to TRBJ2-5; 7 bases match TRBD2. Germline loops: CDR1 SGHVS, CDR2 FNYEAQ. V lost 1 base and J lost 1; bases outside the gene matches: 3. The CDR3 is 15 residues long. CDR3 sequence reads: CASSLEAGFQETQYF. Written as DNA, the CDR3 is TGTGCCAGCAGCTTAGAAGCGGGGTTCCAAGAGACCCAGTACTTC.

The chain links TRBV11-2 to TRBJ1-3; TRBD1 matches 10 bases. The CDR3 contains 15 residues. After removal of 5 bases from V and 3 bases from J, the junction contained 4 bases not matched to a gene. Per the germline V gene, CDR1 is SGHAT and CDR2 is FQNNGV. The CDR3 DNA reads as TGTGCCAGCAGCAGACGGACAGGGGGTGGAAACACCATATATTTT. Translating gives CASSRRTGGGNTIYF.

The rearrangement uses TRBV10-3 and TRBJ1-2; D uncertain. The V and J ends lost 3 bases and 8 bases respectively, with 16 bases between them. Germline V lookup: CDR1 ENHRY, CDR2 SYGVKD. The CDR3 is 14 amino acids. CDR3 sequence reads: CAISEDPAVGGYTF. Here the CDR3 DNA reads TGTGCCATCAGTGAAGACCCGGCCGTCGGGGGCTACACCTTC.